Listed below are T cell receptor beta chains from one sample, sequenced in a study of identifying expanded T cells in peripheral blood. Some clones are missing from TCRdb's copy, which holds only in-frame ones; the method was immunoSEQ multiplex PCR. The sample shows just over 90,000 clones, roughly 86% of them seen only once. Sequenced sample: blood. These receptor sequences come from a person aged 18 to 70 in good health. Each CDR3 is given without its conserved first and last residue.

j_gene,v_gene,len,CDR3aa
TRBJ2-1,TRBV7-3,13,ASSYGTGGRNEQF
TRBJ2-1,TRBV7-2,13,ASSRRDPNHNEQF
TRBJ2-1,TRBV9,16,ASSPITNLAGGYNEQF
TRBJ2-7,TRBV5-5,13,ASSLQLGQAYEQY
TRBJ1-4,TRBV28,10,ASSPGNEKLF
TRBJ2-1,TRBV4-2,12,ASREEAEYSGQF
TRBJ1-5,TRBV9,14,ASSPSGGRGAQPQH
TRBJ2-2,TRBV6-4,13,ASSDGTGGTGELF
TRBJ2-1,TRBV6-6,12,ASSYSSLDNEQF
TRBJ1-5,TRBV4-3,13,ASSQDRDILQPQH
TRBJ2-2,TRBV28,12,ASIRVRNTGELF
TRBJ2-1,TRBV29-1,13,SVEGGPSSYNEQF
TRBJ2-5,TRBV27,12,ASSLVGFQETQY
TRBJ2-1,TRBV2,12,ASSLTSSYNEQF
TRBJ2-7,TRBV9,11,ASSGSPHYEQY
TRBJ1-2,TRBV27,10,ASRDGPHGYT
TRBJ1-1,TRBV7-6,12,ASSLTGSNTEAF
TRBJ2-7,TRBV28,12,ASSPRRSSYEQY
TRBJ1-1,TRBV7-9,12,ASSHPPGASEAF
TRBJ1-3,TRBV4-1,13,ASSQEGFAGNTTY
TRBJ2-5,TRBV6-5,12,ASSYSRGPETQY
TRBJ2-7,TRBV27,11,ASSSRDWGEQY